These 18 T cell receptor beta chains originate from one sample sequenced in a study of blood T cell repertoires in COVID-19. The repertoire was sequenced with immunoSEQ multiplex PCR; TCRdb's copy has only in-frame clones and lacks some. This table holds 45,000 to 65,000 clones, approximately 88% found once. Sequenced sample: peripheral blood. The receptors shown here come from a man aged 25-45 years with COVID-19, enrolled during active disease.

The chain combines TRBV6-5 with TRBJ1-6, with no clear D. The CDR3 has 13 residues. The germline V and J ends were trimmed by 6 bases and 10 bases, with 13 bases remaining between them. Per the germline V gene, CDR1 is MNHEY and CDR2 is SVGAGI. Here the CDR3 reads CASRYSVVSPLHF. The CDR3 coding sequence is TGTGCCAGCAGGTATTCAGTTGTCTCACCCCTCCACTTT.

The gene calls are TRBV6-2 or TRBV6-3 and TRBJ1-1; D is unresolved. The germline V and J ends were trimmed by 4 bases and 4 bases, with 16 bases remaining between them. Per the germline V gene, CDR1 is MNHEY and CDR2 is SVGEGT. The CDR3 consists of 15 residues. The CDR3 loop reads CASSSEAPQFTEAFF. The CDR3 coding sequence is TGTGCCAGCAGTTCAGAGGCCCCTCAGTTCACTGAAGCTTTCTTT.

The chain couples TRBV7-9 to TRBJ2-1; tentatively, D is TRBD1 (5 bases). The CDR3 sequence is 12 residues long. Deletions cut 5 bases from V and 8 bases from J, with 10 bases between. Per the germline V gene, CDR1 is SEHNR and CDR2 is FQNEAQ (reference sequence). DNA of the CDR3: TGTGCCAGCAGCCCCAGGGCCGATGAGCAGTTCTTC. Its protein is CASSPRADEQFF.

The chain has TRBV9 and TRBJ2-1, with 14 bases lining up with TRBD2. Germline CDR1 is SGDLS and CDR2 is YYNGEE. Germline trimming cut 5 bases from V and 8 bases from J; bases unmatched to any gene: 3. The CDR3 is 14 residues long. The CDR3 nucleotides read TGTGCCAGCAGGACTAGCGGGAGGGTATATGAGCAGTTCTTC. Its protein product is CASRTSGRVYEQFF.

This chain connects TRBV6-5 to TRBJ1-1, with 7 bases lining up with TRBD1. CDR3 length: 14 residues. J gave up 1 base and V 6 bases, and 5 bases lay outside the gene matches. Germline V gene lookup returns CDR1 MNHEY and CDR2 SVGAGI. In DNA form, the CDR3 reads TGTGCCAGCAGCCCCGGGGACAGGAACACTGAAGCTTTCTTT. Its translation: CASSPGDRNTEAFF.

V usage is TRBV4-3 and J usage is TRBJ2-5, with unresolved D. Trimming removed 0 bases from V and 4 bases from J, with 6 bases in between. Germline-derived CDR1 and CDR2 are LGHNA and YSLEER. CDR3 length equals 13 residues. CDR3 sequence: CASSQDLLETQYF. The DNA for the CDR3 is TGCGCCAGCAGCCAAGATCTACTAGAGACCCAGTACTTC.

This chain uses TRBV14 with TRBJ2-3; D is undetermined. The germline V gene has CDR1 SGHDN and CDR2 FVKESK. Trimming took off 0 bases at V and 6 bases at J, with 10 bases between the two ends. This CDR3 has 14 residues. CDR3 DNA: TGTGCCAGCAGCCAAGAAAAACTCGTCGATACGCAGTATTTT. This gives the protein CASSQEKLVDTQYF. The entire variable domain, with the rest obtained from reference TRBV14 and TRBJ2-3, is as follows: EAGVTQFPSHSVIEKGQTVTLRCDPISGHDNLYWYRRVMGKEIKFLLHFVKESKQDESGMPNNRFLAERTGGTYSTLKVQPAELEDSGVYFCASSQEKLVDTQYFGPGTRLTVL.

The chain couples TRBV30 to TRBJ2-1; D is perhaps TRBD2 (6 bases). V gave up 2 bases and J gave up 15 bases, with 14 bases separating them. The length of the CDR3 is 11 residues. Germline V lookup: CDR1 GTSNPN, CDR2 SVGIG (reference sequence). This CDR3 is CAWSSGPRGFF. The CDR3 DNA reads TGTGCCTGGAGTTCTGGGCCGCGGGGGTTCTTC.

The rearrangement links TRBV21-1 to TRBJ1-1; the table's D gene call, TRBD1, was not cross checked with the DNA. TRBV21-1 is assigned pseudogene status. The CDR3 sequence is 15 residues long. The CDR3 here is CASSKRQAMNTEAFF. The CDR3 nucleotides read TGTGCCAGCAGCAAAAGACAGGCTATGAACACTGAAGCTTTCTTT.

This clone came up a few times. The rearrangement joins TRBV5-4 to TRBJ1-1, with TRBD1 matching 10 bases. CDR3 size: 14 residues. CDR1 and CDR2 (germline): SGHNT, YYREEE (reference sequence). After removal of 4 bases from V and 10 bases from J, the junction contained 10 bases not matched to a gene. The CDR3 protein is CASSDRGQVWAAFF. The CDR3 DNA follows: TGTGCCAGCAGCGACAGGGGGCAGGTGTGGGCAGCTTTCTTT.

CDR3 sequence: CASSGPRKTQYF. The DNA for the CDR3 is TGTGCCTCGTCAGGTCCTCGGAAGACCCAGTACTTC. This chain uses TRBV10-3 with TRBJ2-5, with D hard to call. V was shortened by 11 bases and J by 6 bases, with 16 bases between the two germline ends. Germline assignment: CDR1 ENHRY and CDR2 SYGVKD. The CDR3 runs to 12 residues.

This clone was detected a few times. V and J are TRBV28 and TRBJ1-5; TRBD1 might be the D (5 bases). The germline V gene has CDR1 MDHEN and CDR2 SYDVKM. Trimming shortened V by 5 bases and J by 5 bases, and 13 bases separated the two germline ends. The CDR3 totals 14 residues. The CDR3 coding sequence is TGTGCCAGCAGTCCCGACAGAATCTATCAGCCCCAGCATTTT. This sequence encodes CASSPDRIYQPQHF. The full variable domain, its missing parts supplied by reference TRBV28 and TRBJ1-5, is DVKVTQSSRYLVKRTGEKVFLECVQDMDHENMFWYRQDPGLGLRLIYFSYDVKMKEKGDIPEGYSVSREKKERFSLILESASTNQTSMYLCASSPDRIYQPQHFGDGTRLSIL.

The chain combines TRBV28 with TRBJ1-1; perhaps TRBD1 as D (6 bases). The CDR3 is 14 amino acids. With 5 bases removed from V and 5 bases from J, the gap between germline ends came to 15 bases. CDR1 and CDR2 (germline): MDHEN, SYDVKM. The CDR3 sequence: CASSPQGGGTEAFF. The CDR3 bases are TGTGCCAGCAGTCCTCAGGGAGGGGGAACTGAAGCTTTCTTT.

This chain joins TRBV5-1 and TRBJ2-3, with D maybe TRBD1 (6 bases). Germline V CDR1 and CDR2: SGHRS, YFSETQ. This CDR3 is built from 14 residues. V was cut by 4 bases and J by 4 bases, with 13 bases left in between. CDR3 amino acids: CASSLNRDADTQYF. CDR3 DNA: TGCGCCAGCAGCCTAAACAGGGACGCAGATACGCAGTATTTT.

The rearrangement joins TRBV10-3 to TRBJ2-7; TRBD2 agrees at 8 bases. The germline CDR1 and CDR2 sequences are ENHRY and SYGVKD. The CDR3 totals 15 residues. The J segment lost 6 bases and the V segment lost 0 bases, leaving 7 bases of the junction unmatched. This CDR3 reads CAISESDSGIVEQYF. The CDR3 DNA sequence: TGTGCCATCAGTGAGTCGGATAGCGGGATTGTCGAGCAGTACTTC.

The CDR3 is CASSPTDSTDTYGYTF. The CDR3 DNA sequence: TGTGCCAGCTCACCAACCGACAGCACGGATACCTATGGCTACACCTTC. The rearrangement uses TRBV18 and TRBJ1-2; TRBD1 might be the D (5 bases). Germline V lookup: CDR1 KGHSH, CDR2 LQKENI. Trimming took off 2 bases at V and 4 bases at J, with 17 bases between the two ends. The CDR3 consists of 16 residues.

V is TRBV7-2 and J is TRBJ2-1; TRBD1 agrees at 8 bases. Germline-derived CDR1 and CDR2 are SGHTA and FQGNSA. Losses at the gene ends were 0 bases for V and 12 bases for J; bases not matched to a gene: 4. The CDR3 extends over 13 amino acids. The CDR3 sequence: CASSLARTGTQFF. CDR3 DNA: TGTGCCAGCAGCTTAGCCCGGACAGGGACGCAGTTCTTC.

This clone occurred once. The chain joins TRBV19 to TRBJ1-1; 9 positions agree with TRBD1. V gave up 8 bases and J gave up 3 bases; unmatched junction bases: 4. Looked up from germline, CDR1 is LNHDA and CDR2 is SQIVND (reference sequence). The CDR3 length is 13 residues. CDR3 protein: CASYRGRYTEAFF. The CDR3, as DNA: TGTGCCAGTTACAGGGGGCGGTACACTGAAGCTTTCTTT.